Each of the 10 T cell receptor beta chains below was sequenced from the same sample in a study of T cell changes during pregnancy in multiple sclerosis. Method: immunoSEQ multiplex PCR; TCRdb's copy keeps in-frame clones and lacks some. The table lists some 110,000 clones, approximately 90% of them singletons. The specimen comprised peripheral blood, sampled in the third trimester of pregnancy. These receptors were taken from a female donor with multiple sclerosis, enrolled in a pregnancy study.

As to this clone: Within the sample, other DNA sequences also encode this same CDR3. The chain combines TRBV30 with TRBJ1-4; D is unresolved. The V end lost 0 bases, the J end lost 8 bases, and 22 bases lay between the germline ends. CDR3 size: 17 residues. Germline V lookup: CDR1 GTSNPN, CDR2 SVGIG (reference sequence). The CDR3 DNA sequence: TGTGCCTGGAGTGTAGGGAGGCCACCGTACCTAAGGGAAAAACTGTTTTTT. Translated: CAWSVGRPPYLREKLFF.

The rearrangement links TRBV11-1 to TRBJ2-7, with a tentative D call TRBD1 (5 bases). The CDR3 has 14 residues. The germline V gene has CDR1 SGHAT and CDR2 FQDESV (reference sequence). V lost 7 bases to trimming and J lost 6 bases, with 19 bases between them. The CDR3 region has the DNA TGTGCCAGCACCCAACGTTTAGGGGTAGGCGAGCAGTACTTC. Translated: CASTQRLGVGEQYF.

This clone was detected only a few times. The rearrangement joins TRBV2 to TRBJ1-6; 10 nucleotides match TRBD1. V was pared by 6 bases and J by 0 bases, with 11 bases of the junction left unmatched. CDR1 and CDR2 from the germline V gene are SNHLY and FYNNEI. The CDR3 has 19 residues. The CDR3 is CASRLPGQGLSSYNSPLHF. The CDR3 DNA reads as TGTGCCAGCAGATTGCCGGGACAGGGGTTAAGCTCCTATAATTCACCCCTCCACTTT.

J is TRBJ2-3 and V is TRBV4-1, with D tentatively TRBD2 (6 bases). V lost 4 bases and J 2 bases, leaving 16 bases between the germline ends. Germline V gives CDR1 MGHRA, CDR2 YSYEKL. The CDR3 runs 16 residues. Here the CDR3 reads CASSLGLMGFTDTQYF. CDR3 in DNA: TGCGCCAGCAGCCTTGGACTAATGGGCTTCACAGATACGCAGTATTTT.

The chain is built from TRBV5-1 and TRBJ2-3; TRBD2 is a possible D gene (7 bases). This CDR3 has 15 residues. V was pared by 2 bases and J by 2 bases, with 12 bases between. CDR1 and CDR2 (germline): SGHRS, YFSETQ. In DNA, the CDR3 is TGCGCCAGCAGCTTCGCGGGGGCGAACACAGATACGCAGTATTTT. Encoded protein: CASSFAGANTDTQYF.

The V gene is TRBV28, the J gene TRBJ1-1; no clear D. The CDR3 sequence is 16 residues long. The germline gives CDR1 MDHEN, CDR2 SYDVKM. V was clipped by 6 bases and J by 0 bases, with 17 bases between them. Written as DNA, the CDR3 is TGTGCCAGCAGCCCTGCCAGTTGGGAGATGAACACTGAAGCTTTCTTT. Translating it yields CASSPASWEMNTEAFF.

V and J are TRBV29-1 and TRBJ1-1; the D is unclear. Germline lookup yields CDR1 SQVTM and CDR2 ANQGSEA. The CDR3 length is 13 residues. The CDR3 reads CSVHPGLNTEAFF. CDR3 DNA sequence: TGCAGTGTTCACCCGGGATTGAACACTGAAGCTTTCTTT.

V is TRBV18 and J is TRBJ2-7, with 12 nucleotides matching TRBD2. CDR1 and CDR2 (germline): KGHSH, LQKENI. V was pared by 4 bases and J by 1 base, with 11 bases of the junction left unmatched. There are 18 residues in the CDR3. CDR3 nucleotide sequence: TGTGCCAGCTCACGACTAGCGGGAGTATCGTGGGGATCCTACGAGCAGTACTTC. Translating gives CASSRLAGVSWGSYEQYF.

The CDR3 loop reads CAIRPRTVNEQYF. The CDR3 coding sequence is TGTGCCATCAGGCCTCGGACAGTTAACGAGCAGTACTTC. The chain joins TRBV10-3 to TRBJ2-7; tentatively, D is TRBD1 (6 bases). CDR3 length: 13 residues. The V end was cut by 6 bases, the J end by 5 bases, with 14 bases between. Germline lookup yields CDR1 ENHRY and CDR2 SYGVKD.

The J gene is TRBJ1-5, the V gene TRBV28, with D tentatively TRBD1 (5 bases). V was pared by 7 bases and J by 3 bases, with 10 bases between. Germline CDR1 reads MDHEN; CDR2 reads SYDVKM. This CDR3 spans 13 amino acids. CDR3 sequence reads: CASTSGFNQPQHF. DNA for the CDR3: TGTGCCAGCACCTCAGGGTTCAATCAGCCCCAGCATTTT.